The 15 T cell receptor beta chains given below trace back to one sample, sequenced in a study of cytomegalovirus exposure and HLA in healthy donors. Amplification used 60 Vbeta primers and 13 Jbeta primers. Method: immunoSEQ multiplex PCR; TCRdb's copy keeps in-frame clones and lacks some. Its table lists about 32,000 clones. The specimen sequenced was PBMCs. The origin of the receptors is a female donor in good health and CMV-seronegative.

The V call is TRBV6-5, the J call TRBJ1-5, with D maybe TRBD1 (5 bases). V was pared by 5 bases and J by 6 bases, with 17 bases between. The CDR3 is 15 amino acids. Germline loops: CDR1 MNHEY, CDR2 SVGAGI. The CDR3 DNA is TGTGCCAGCAGTCAGTCGCAGGGTGGGGCTCAGCCCCAGCATTTT. Protein: CASSQSQGGAQPQHF.

In DNA form, the CDR3 reads TGTGCCAGCAGCTCTGGCACAGATACGCAGTATTTT. It yields the protein CASSSGTDTQYF. The J gene is TRBJ2-3, the V gene TRBV7-3; no clear D gene. The germline CDR1 and CDR2 sequences are SGHTA and FQGTGA. V shed 4 bases and J shed 1 base, with 3 bases lying between them. The CDR3 spans 12 residues.

The V call is TRBV9, the J call TRBJ2-1, with D maybe TRBD2 (6 bases). Germline loops: CDR1 SGDLS, CDR2 YYNGEE. This CDR3 spans 13 amino acids. The V end lost 10 bases, the J end lost 4 bases, and 15 bases lay between the germline ends. This CDR3 is CASGEEGYNEQFF. DNA for the CDR3: TGTGCCTCTGGGGAGGAGGGGTACAATGAGCAGTTCTTC.

The rearrangement uses TRBV6-5 and TRBJ2-5, with 9 positions matching TRBD2. Germline V gives CDR1 MNHEY, CDR2 SVGAGI. Losses at the gene ends were 2 bases for V and 4 bases for J; bases not matched to a gene: 5. The CDR3 is 15 amino acids. The DNA for the CDR3 is TGTGCCAGCAGTTACGGGGCGGGGGGGCGAGAGACCCAGTACTTC. Its translation is CASSYGAGGRETQYF.

This chain joins TRBV9 and TRBJ2-1; TRBD2 agrees at 7 bases. Unmatched junction bases numbered 8, after V lost 4 bases and J lost 4 bases. The CDR3 contains 15 residues. The germline V gene encodes CDR1 SGDLS and CDR2 YYNGEE. The CDR3 protein is CASSPPGSGYNEQFF. In DNA, the CDR3 is TGTGCCAGCAGCCCCCCAGGTAGCGGGTACAATGAGCAGTTCTTC.

This chain connects TRBV7-8 to TRBJ1-3; D is ambiguous. CDR1 and CDR2 (germline): SGHVS, FQNEAQ. V lost 1 base and J lost 2, with 9 bases in between. This CDR3 spans 15 amino acids. The CDR3 DNA reads TGTGCCAGCAGCTTAGTTAACAGAGCTGGAAACACCATATATTTT. This codes for CASSLVNRAGNTIYF.

The chain recombines TRBV28 with TRBJ1-2; D unresolved. The germline V and J ends were trimmed by 1 base and 4 bases, with 22 bases remaining between them. The length of the CDR3 is 18 residues. From germline, CDR1 is MDHEN and CDR2 SYDVKM. The CDR3 region has the DNA TGTGCCAGCAGTTTATTGGGCCCTGCAGCAAGCCCAACCTATGGCTACACCTTC. Protein: CASSLLGPAASPTYGYTF.

V is TRBV4-1 and J is TRBJ2-7, with D possibly TRBD1 on 7 matching bases. Germline loops: CDR1 MGHRA, CDR2 YSYEKL. This CDR3 contains 16 residues. V was clipped by 3 bases and J by 3 bases, with 18 bases between them. CDR3 nucleotides: TGCGCCAGCAGCCAGGGGGGACAGAACATGCTCTACGAGCAGTACTTC. This gives the protein CASSQGGQNMLYEQYF.

The chain couples TRBV19 to TRBJ1-3; 9 positions match TRBD1. The CDR3 has 17 residues. V lost 2 bases and J lost 0; bases outside the gene matches: 5. The germline CDR1 and CDR2 sequences are LNHDA and SQIVND (reference sequence). CDR3 sequence: CASSISPTGGSGNTIYF. For the CDR3, the DNA is TGTGCCAGTAGTATAAGTCCGACAGGGGGCTCTGGAAACACCATATATTTT.

The V and J genes are TRBV5-5 and TRBJ1-2; D gene unclear. CDR1 SGHKS and CDR2 YYEKEE come from the germline V gene (reference sequence). V dropped 0 bases and J dropped 5 bases, with 8 bases sitting between them. The CDR3 totals 13 residues. The CDR3: CASSLGQNYGYTF. Here the CDR3 DNA reads TGTGCCAGCAGCTTGGGGCAGAATTATGGCTACACCTTC.

The chain recombines TRBV6-5 with TRBJ1-1; D is perhaps TRBD1 (5 bases). The CDR3 sequence is 14 residues long. V was shortened by 0 bases and J by 4 bases, with 9 bases between the two germline ends. In germline, CDR1 is MNHEY, CDR2 SVGAGI. The CDR3 loop reads CASSYSGAPTEAFF. The CDR3 DNA reads TGTGCCAGCAGTTACTCAGGGGCGCCCACTGAAGCTTTCTTT.

J is TRBJ2-6 and V is TRBV5-6; TRBD1 matches at 10 bases. The CDR3 length is 18 residues. Germline V gene sequence: CDR1 SGHDT, CDR2 YYEEEE. V gave up 0 bases and J gave up 2 bases; unmatched junction bases: 5. The CDR3 here is CASSLAGQGFAGANVLTF. For the CDR3, the DNA is TGTGCCAGCAGCTTGGCGGGACAGGGGTTTGCTGGGGCCAACGTCCTGACTTTC.

The J gene is TRBJ2-5, the V gene TRBV5-1, with 11 bases that match TRBD2. Germline CDR1 and CDR2: SGHRS and YFSETQ. The V and J ends lost 0 bases and 4 bases, in that order; junction bases with no gene match: 5. The CDR3 has 16 amino acids. The CDR3 nucleotides read TGCGCCAGCAGCTTGGACCCACTAGCGGGAGCAGAGACCCAGTACTTC. It encodes CASSLDPLAGAETQYF.

The chain carries TRBV7-9 and TRBJ2-3; the match to TRBD2 covers 15 bases. V lost 4 bases and J lost 5; bases outside the gene matches: 4. CDR3 length: 16 residues. Germline V CDR1 and CDR2: SEHNR, FQNEAQ (reference sequence). The CDR3, as DNA: TGTGCCAGCAGCTCCGGACTAGCGGGGGGGCAAGATACGCAGTATTTT. Translation gives CASSSGLAGGQDTQYF.

The chain couples TRBV6-4 to TRBJ1-1; D might be TRBD1 (5 bases). The CDR3 is 13 residues long. From germline, CDR1 is MRHNA and CDR2 SNTAGT. Trimming pared 5 bases from V and 1 base from J, leaving 8 bases between. CDR3 coding DNA: TGTGCCAGCAGTCCGACAGCGAACACTGAAGCTTTCTTT. Its translation: CASSPTANTEAFF.